A single sample is the source of the 9 T cell receptor beta chains below, sequenced in a study of somatic mutations in cytotoxic T cells in rheumatoid arthritis. The method was immunoSEQ multiplex PCR; TCRdb's version includes in-frame clones alone and lacks a portion of them. The sample yields 10,000 to 15,000 clones, roughly 74% seen once. The specimen was CD8+ T cells sorted from blood. The receptors come from a woman between 40 and 50 years old in good health.

This clone showed up just once. The chain has TRBV7-9 and TRBJ1-1; D remains ambiguous. Germline V gene data show CDR1 as SEHNR and CDR2 as FQNEAQ (reference sequence). The V end lost 5 bases, the J end lost 0 bases, and 7 bases lay between the germline ends. The CDR3 covers 13 residues. The CDR3 coding sequence is TGTGCCAGCAGCCCCGTCATGAACACTGAAGCTTTCTTT. It encodes CASSPVMNTEAFF. Together with reference TRBV7-9 and TRBJ1-1, the CDR3 gives the full variable domain: DTGVSQNPRHKITKRGQNVTFRCDPISEHNRLYWYRQTLGQGPEFLTYFQNEAQLEKSRLLSDRFSAERPKGSFSTLEIQRTEQGDSAMYLCASSPVMNTEAFFGQGTRLTVV.

The CDR3 protein is CASSGRGAANTGELFF. DNA of the CDR3: TGTGCCAGCAGCGGTCGAGGGGCGGCGAACACCGGGGAGCTGTTTTTT. The V gene is TRBV11-3, the J gene TRBJ2-2; D tentatively fits TRBD1 or TRBD2 (5 bases each). The CDR3 runs to 16 residues. V lost 5 bases to trimming and J lost 0 bases, with 13 bases between them. Germline CDR1 and CDR2: SGHNT and YENEEA.

The genes are TRBV2 and TRBJ2-1; D is perhaps TRBD1 or TRBD2 (5 bases each). The CDR3 runs to 12 residues. CDR1 is SNHLY, CDR2 FYNNEI, per germline. Trimming stripped 7 bases from V and 6 bases from J, with 10 bases between. This CDR3 reads CASKRGRNEQFF. The CDR3 region has the DNA TGTGCCAGCAAAAGGGGACGCAATGAGCAGTTCTTC. The variable domain in full, with the rest retrieved from reference TRBV2 and TRBJ2-1, is EPEVTQTPSHQVTQMGQEVILRCVPISNHLYFYWYRQILGQKVEFLVSFYNNEISEKSEIFDDQFSVERPDGSNFTLKIRSTKLEDSAMYFCASKRGRNEQFFGPGTRLTVL.

This chain connects TRBV2 to TRBJ1-1, with 8 bases identical to TRBD1. The CDR3 has 14 residues. The junction had 4 bases not matched to a gene; V was cut back by 7 bases and J by 0 bases. Germline CDR1 is SNHLY and CDR2 is FYNNEI. The CDR3 nucleotides are TGTGCCAGCAAGACCAGGGGGCTGAACACTGAAGCTTTCTTT. Encoded protein: CASKTRGLNTEAFF.

This chain connects TRBV1 to TRBJ2-5; whether TRBD2, the table's D call, matches the DNA was not checked. TRBV1 represents a pseudogene. CDR3 length: 15 amino acids. CDR3 protein: CTSSHGPGLQETQYF. CDR3 DNA: TGCACCAGCAGCCACGGACCGGGACTTCAAGAGACCCAGTACTTC.

The rearrangement links TRBV27 to TRBJ1-2; D call uncertain. The CDR3 totals 16 residues. V lost 3 bases and J 9 bases, leaving 23 bases between the germline ends. Germline V lookup: CDR1 MNHEY, CDR2 SMNVEV (reference sequence). CDR3 DNA: TGTGCCAGCAGTTTCTTGCGACACGGAGATTTAGCTAGCTACACCTTC. It encodes CASSFLRHGDLASYTF.

The chain is built from TRBV10-3 and TRBJ1-4; no clear D gene. The CDR3 contains 13 residues. The V gene lost 7 bases and the J gene lost 3 bases, with 9 bases spanning the gap. Germline values: CDR1 ENHRY, CDR2 SYGVKD. The DNA for the CDR3 is TGTGCCATCATCAGGTCGCCTAATGAAAAACTGTTTTTT. It encodes CAIIRSPNEKLFF.

The chain combines TRBV9 with TRBJ1-1; TRBD1 might be the D (5 bases). Germline CDR1 is SGDLS and CDR2 is YYNGEE. V shed 3 bases and J shed 10 bases, with 16 bases lying between them. The CDR3 contains 13 residues. Here the CDR3 reads CASSAPGGLGAFF. In DNA form, the CDR3 reads TGTGCCAGCAGCGCCCCCGGGGGACTAGGAGCTTTCTTT.

V and J are TRBV15 and TRBJ2-1; D might be TRBD2 (5 bases). Looked up from germline, CDR1 is LNHNV and CDR2 is YYDKDF (reference sequence). The CDR3 totals 12 residues. V dropped 5 bases and J dropped 6 bases, with 8 bases sitting between them. CDR3 protein: CATSSEGNEQFF. CDR3 DNA: TGTGCCACCAGCTCCGAGGGCAATGAGCAGTTCTTC.